Below are 28 T cell receptor beta chains sequenced from a single sample in a study of OX40 agonist ivuxolimab in advanced cancers. Here immunoSEQ multiplex PCR was the method, and the copy in TCRdb shows in-frame clones only, minus some. The sample includes 40,000 to 60,000 clones, nearly 95% of them seen just once. The sample consisted of CD4+ or CD8+ T cells sorted from blood, taken in a trial of the OX40 agonist ivuxolimab. Every receptor here comes from an adult with an advanced solid tumor such as melanoma, head and neck, liver or kidney cancer.

This clone showed up just once. CDR3 sequence (DNA): TGTGCCAGCAGCTTAACGGATGGGGGACAGGGGAGCTATGGCTACACCTTC. Translated: CASSLTDGGQGSYGYTF. The chain links TRBV7-9 to TRBJ1-2; 10 bases agree with TRBD1. The CDR3 covers 17 residues. The germline gives CDR1 SEHNR, CDR2 FQNEAQ (reference sequence). V lost 2 bases to trimming and J lost 4 bases; unmatched junction nucleotides: 10.

This clone was detected a few times. V is TRBV6-5 and J is TRBJ1-1; TRBD1 might be the D (5 bases). The ends were cut back, 0 bases at V and 3 bases at J, with 11 bases in the middle. The CDR3 covers 15 residues. The germline V gene has CDR1 MNHEY and CDR2 SVGAGI. CDR3 sequence: CASSYSQGEDTEAFF. As DNA, the CDR3 is TGTGCCAGCAGTTACTCGCAGGGAGAGGACACTGAAGCTTTCTTT.

This rearrangement joins TRBV7-9 to TRBJ2-1, with D perhaps TRBD1 (6 bases). The V end was cut by 5 bases, the J end by 6 bases, with 17 bases between. The germline CDR1 and CDR2 sequences are SEHNR and FQNEAQ (reference sequence). The CDR3 length is 15 residues. Here the CDR3 DNA reads TGTGCCAGCAGCCACCCGAGTGGACAGCCCAATGAGCAGTTCTTC. It yields the protein CASSHPSGQPNEQFF.

The chain links TRBV5-6 to TRBJ1-2; the D is unclear. The CDR3 contains 12 residues. Deletions cut 4 bases from V and 8 bases from J, with 12 bases between. CDR1 is SGHDT, CDR2 YYEEEE, per germline. Written as DNA, the CDR3 is TGTGCCAGCAGCCCGGGGTCGGGCGGCTACACCTTC. Encoded protein: CASSPGSGGYTF.

V gene TRBV27 combines with J gene TRBJ1-5; D unresolved. The CDR3 sequence is 14 residues long. V gave up 3 bases and J gave up 1 base, with 7 bases separating them. Germline V lookup: CDR1 MNHEY, CDR2 SMNVEV (reference sequence). The DNA for the CDR3 is TGTGCCAGCAGTTTGTTTCCCAGCAATCAGCCCCAGCATTTT. This translates into CASSLFPSNQPQHF.

V is TRBV7-9 and J is TRBJ2-2, with D tentatively TRBD1 (5 bases). The V gene lost 5 bases and the J gene lost 2 bases, with 15 bases spanning the gap. Germline lookup yields CDR1 SEHNR and CDR2 FQNEAQ (reference sequence). The CDR3 runs to 16 residues. CDR3 bases: TGTGCCAGCAGCCCCCCTGGACACGAAAACACCGGGGAGCTGTTTTTT. Its translation is CASSPPGHENTGELFF.

CDR3 DNA: TGCGCCAGCAGCCATAGACAGGGCTGGGACACCGGGGAGCTGTTTTTT. Protein product: CASSHRQGWDTGELFF. This chain links TRBV5-1 with TRBJ2-2, with TRBD1 matching over 7 bases. The CDR3 runs 16 residues. V shed 4 bases, J shed 3 bases, and the junction held 9 bases outside the gene matches. Germline values: CDR1 SGHRS, CDR2 YFSETQ.

This sequence joins TRBV4-1 and TRBJ2-5; D remains unclear. The V gene lost 0 bases and the J gene lost 2 bases, with 13 bases spanning the gap. There are 16 residues in the CDR3. Germline lookup yields CDR1 MGHRA and CDR2 YSYEKL. The CDR3: CASSQEPALGQETQYF. The CDR3 DNA is TGCGCCAGCAGCCAAGAGCCGGCCCTCGGGCAAGAGACCCAGTACTTC.

The chain links TRBV29-1 to TRBJ2-3; possible D gene TRBD2, 5 bases. The V and J ends lost 4 bases and 3 bases respectively, with 17 bases between them. Germline CDR1 reads SQVTM; CDR2 reads ANQGSEA. This CDR3 spans 15 amino acids. CDR3 sequence (DNA): TGCAGCGTTGTGAGATCGGCCCGGGAAACAGATACGCAGTATTTT. This encodes CSVVRSARETDTQYF.

The chain recombines TRBV29-1 with TRBJ1-2; unclear D gene. V lost 7 bases and J lost 5, with 11 bases in between. Germline CDR1 is SQVTM and CDR2 is ANQGSEA. The CDR3 extends over 11 amino acids. CDR3 in amino acids: CSAGGIYGYTF. The DNA for the CDR3 is TGCAGCGCCGGAGGGATTTATGGCTACACCTTC.

The rearrangement links TRBV27 to TRBJ2-1; 11 bases agree with TRBD2. The CDR3 runs 15 residues. The V gene's germline CDR1 is MNHEY and CDR2 SMNVEV (reference sequence). The ends lost 3 bases at V and 8 bases at J; junction bases unmatched: 6. In DNA, the CDR3 is TGTGCCAGCAGTTTTAGCGGGGGGGCTTTAGATGAGCAGTTCTTC. Protein sequence: CASSFSGGALDEQFF.

V gene TRBV9 combines with J gene TRBJ2-3; weak D call: TRBD1 (5 bases). The CDR3 has 16 residues. V was shortened by 4 bases and J by 4 bases, with 19 bases between the two germline ends. Germline loops: CDR1 SGDLS, CDR2 YYNGEE. Here the CDR3 reads CASSPLKGQGSDTQYF. DNA for the CDR3: TGTGCCAGCAGCCCGCTCAAGGGGCAGGGCTCAGATACGCAGTATTTT.

The J gene is TRBJ2-2, the V gene TRBV5-1; TRBD2 aligns across 10 bases. This CDR3 contains 20 residues. From germline, CDR1 is SGHRS and CDR2 YFSETQ. The trim removed 4 bases at V and 1 base at J, leaving 16 bases unmatched. CDR3 bases: TGCGCCAGCAGCCCGGACGTCGGGCTAGCGGGGGCGATGAACACCGGGGAGCTGTTTTTT. It yields the protein CASSPDVGLAGAMNTGELFF. Using reference TRBV5-1 and TRBJ2-2 for the parts outside the CDR3, the full variable domain is KAGVTQTPRYLIKTRGQQVTLSCSPISGHRSVSWYQQTPGQGLQFLFEYFSETQRNKGNFPGRFSGRQFSNSRSEMNVSTLELGDSALYLCASSPDVGLAGAMNTGELFFGEGSRLTVL.

This CDR3 reads CASSPLQGPYEQYF. The CDR3 nucleotides read TGCGCCAGCAGTCCTCTACAGGGTCCCTACGAGCAGTACTTC. This chain connects TRBV4-1 to TRBJ2-7, with D possibly TRBD1 on 6 matching bases. The CDR3 spans 14 residues. Trimming removed 6 bases at V and 2 bases at J, with 14 bases between. The germline V gene has CDR1 MGHRA and CDR2 YSYEKL.

The CDR3 coding sequence is TGTGCCAGCAGCCCGACTAGCGGGGGGACAGATACGCAGTATTTT. Protein sequence: CASSPTSGGTDTQYF. V usage is TRBV9 and J usage is TRBJ2-3, with TRBD2 identical over 13 bases. Germline V gene sequence: CDR1 SGDLS, CDR2 YYNGEE. CDR3 size: 15 residues. V lost 4 bases and J lost 3; bases outside the gene matches: 2.

The chain is built from TRBV2 and TRBJ1-2, with TRBD1 matching over 8 bases. The germline V gene has CDR1 SNHLY and CDR2 FYNNEI. The V and J ends lost 6 bases and 3 bases, in that order; junction bases with no gene match: 18. This CDR3 is 18 amino acids long. DNA for the CDR3: TGTGCCAGCAGGACAGGGGACGTTATTGCCCTTGAGGACTATGGCTACACCTTC. It codes for CASRTGDVIALEDYGYTF.

In this sample, this clone turned up once. This chain joins TRBV19 and TRBJ1-5; 9 bases line up with TRBD1. The trim removed 4 bases at V and 3 bases at J, leaving 10 bases unmatched. In germline, CDR1 is LNHDA, CDR2 SQIVND (reference sequence). This CDR3 comprises 17 residues. The CDR3 here is CASSTDGDRVSNQPQHF. CDR3 nucleotides: TGTGCCAGTAGTACCGACGGGGACAGGGTATCCAATCAGCCCCAGCATTTT.

The chain links TRBV6-5 to TRBJ2-5, with D perhaps matching TRBD1 (6 bases). The CDR3 consists of 14 residues. Trimming removed 6 bases at V and 1 base at J, with 12 bases between. Per the germline V gene, CDR1 is MNHEY and CDR2 is SVGAGI. The CDR3 DNA reads as TGTGCCAGCAGAGACAGGACCTTCCAAGAGACCCAGTACTTC. This translates into CASRDRTFQETQYF.

V usage is TRBV9 and J usage is TRBJ1-5; D gene unclear. The CDR3 contains 15 residues. Germline CDR1 is SGDLS and CDR2 is YYNGEE. V lost 1 base and J lost 0, with 8 bases in between. CDR3 DNA: TGTGCCAGCAGCGTACGAGAGGATAGCAATCAGCCCCAGCATTTT. Amino acids: CASSVREDSNQPQHF.

The V gene is TRBV7-8, the J gene TRBJ2-3; 10 bases line up with TRBD1. V trimming: 5 bases; J trimming: 3 bases; junction bases outside the gene matches: 14. There are 18 residues in the CDR3. Germline V CDR1 and CDR2: SGHVS, FQNEAQ. The CDR3 coding sequence is TGTGCCAGCAGCGGCCAAGGTTCGGACAGGGGGGGGACAGATACGCAGTATTTT. Protein product: CASSGQGSDRGGTDTQYF.

The chain recombines TRBV28 with TRBJ2-4; D is perhaps TRBD1 (6 bases). The CDR3 contains 14 residues. Germline V gene sequence: CDR1 MDHEN, CDR2 SYDVKM. Trimming shortened V by 5 bases and J by 6 bases, and 14 bases separated the two germline ends. The CDR3 coding sequence is TGTGCCAGCAGTCGAAGAACAGGGAGAAACATTCAGTACTTC. Translated, it gives CASSRRTGRNIQYF.

The V and J genes are TRBV6-1 and TRBJ2-7; D is ambiguous. The V end lost 1 base, the J end lost 2 bases, and 15 bases lay between the germline ends. The germline V gene has CDR1 MNHNS and CDR2 SASEGT. The CDR3 contains 16 residues. CDR3 region: CASSEGVGPATYEQYV. DNA of the CDR3: TGTGCCAGCAGTGAAGGGGTTGGACCAGCAACCTACGAGCAGTACGTC.

The V and J genes are TRBV11-3 and TRBJ2-3; 8 positions agree with TRBD1. The CDR3 contains 14 residues. J was trimmed by 2 bases and V by 4 bases; bases with no gene match: 2. In germline, CDR1 is SGHNT, CDR2 YENEEA. The CDR3 coding sequence is TGTGCCAGCAGCTGGACAGGGACCACAGATACGCAGTATTTT. Its protein product is CASSWTGTTDTQYF.

The V gene is TRBV18, the J gene TRBJ1-5, with D maybe TRBD1 (6 bases). The CDR3 totals 16 residues. V dropped 2 bases and J dropped 0 bases, with 11 bases sitting between them. From germline, CDR1 is KGHSH and CDR2 LQKENI. The CDR3 sequence is CASSPGTLYSNQPQHF. The CDR3, as DNA: TGTGCCAGCTCACCAGGGACACTGTATAGCAATCAGCCCCAGCATTTT.

This clone has just one count. J is TRBJ2-7 and V is TRBV5-1; D not certain. CDR3 length: 16 residues. From germline, CDR1 is SGHRS and CDR2 YFSETQ. V was pared by 0 bases and J by 6 bases, with 19 bases between. The DNA for the CDR3 is TGCGCCAGCAGCTTGGCCTCGCCAGGCGAGGTGCGCGAGCAGTACGTC. It is translated as CASSLASPGEVREQYV.

This sequence joins TRBV28 and TRBJ2-7; D call uncertain. The V end lost 5 bases, the J end lost 0 bases, and 14 bases lay between the germline ends. This CDR3 comprises 15 residues. Germline CDR1 is MDHEN and CDR2 is SYDVKM. The CDR3 spells CASSPTLYNSYEQYV. As DNA, the CDR3 is TGTGCCAGCAGTCCAACCCTCTACAACTCCTACGAGCAGTACGTC.

The V call is TRBV27, the J call TRBJ1-5, with TRBD1 as a possible D gene (6 bases). Germline loops: CDR1 MNHEY, CDR2 SMNVEV (reference sequence). Trimming left V 3 bases short and J 11 bases short, with 14 bases between. The CDR3 extends over 13 amino acids. The CDR3 spells CASSLGGQSAQHF. The CDR3 DNA reads as TGTGCCAGCAGTTTGGGGGGCCAGTCGGCCCAGCATTTT.

This chain connects TRBV6-4 to TRBJ2-1; D gene ambiguous. Germline loops: CDR1 MRHNA, CDR2 SNTAGT. The CDR3 spans 15 residues. Trimming removed 0 bases from V and 2 bases from J, with 8 bases in between. The CDR3 nucleotides read TGTGCCAGCAGTGACTCTGGTAGCCCCTACAATGAGCAGTTCTTC. This encodes CASSDSGSPYNEQFF.